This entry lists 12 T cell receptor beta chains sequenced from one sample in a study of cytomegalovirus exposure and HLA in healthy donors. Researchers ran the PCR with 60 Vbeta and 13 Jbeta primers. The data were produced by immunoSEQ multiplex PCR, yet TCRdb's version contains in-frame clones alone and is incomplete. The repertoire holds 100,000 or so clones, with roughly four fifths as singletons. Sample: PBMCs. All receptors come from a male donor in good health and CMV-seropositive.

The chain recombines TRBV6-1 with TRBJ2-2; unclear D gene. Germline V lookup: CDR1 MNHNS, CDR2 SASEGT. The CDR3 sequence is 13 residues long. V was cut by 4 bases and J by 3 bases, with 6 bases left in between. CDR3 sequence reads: CASSVADTGELFF. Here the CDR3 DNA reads TGTGCCAGCAGTGTGGCGGACACCGGGGAGCTGTTTTTT.

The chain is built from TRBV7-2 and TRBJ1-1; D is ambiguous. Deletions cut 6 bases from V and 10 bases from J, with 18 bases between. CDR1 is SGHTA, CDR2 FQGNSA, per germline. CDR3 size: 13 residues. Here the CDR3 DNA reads TGTGCCAGCAGTACGCTAGAGGACTGGAGAGCTTTCTTT. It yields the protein CASSTLEDWRAFF.

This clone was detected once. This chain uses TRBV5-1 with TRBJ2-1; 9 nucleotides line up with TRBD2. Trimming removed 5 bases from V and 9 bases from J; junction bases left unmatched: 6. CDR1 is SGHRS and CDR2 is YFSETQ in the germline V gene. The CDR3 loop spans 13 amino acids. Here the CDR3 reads CASRGTSLGEQFF. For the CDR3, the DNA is TGCGCCAGCAGGGGGACTAGCCTTGGTGAGCAGTTCTTC.

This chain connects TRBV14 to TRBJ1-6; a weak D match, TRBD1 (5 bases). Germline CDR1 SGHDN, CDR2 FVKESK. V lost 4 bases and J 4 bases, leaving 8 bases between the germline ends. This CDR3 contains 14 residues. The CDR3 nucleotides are TGTGCCAGCAGCCCCAAGGGGTATAATTCACCCCTCCACTTT. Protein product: CASSPKGYNSPLHF.

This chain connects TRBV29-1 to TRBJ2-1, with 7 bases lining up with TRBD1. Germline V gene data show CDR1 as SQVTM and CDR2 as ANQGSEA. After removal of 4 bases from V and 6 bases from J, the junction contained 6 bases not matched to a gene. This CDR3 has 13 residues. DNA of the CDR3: TGCAGCGTTGGAGTGACAGGGTCCAATGAGCAGTTCTTC. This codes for CSVGVTGSNEQFF.

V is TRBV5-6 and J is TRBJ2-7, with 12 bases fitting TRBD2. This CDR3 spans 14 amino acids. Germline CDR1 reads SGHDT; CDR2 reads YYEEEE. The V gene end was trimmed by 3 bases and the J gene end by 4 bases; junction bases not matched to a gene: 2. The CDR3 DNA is TGTGCCAGCAGCTCACTAGCGGGGGGTTACGAGCAGTACTTC. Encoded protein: CASSSLAGGYEQYF. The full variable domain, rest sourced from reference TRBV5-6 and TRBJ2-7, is DAGVTQSPTHLIKTRGQQVTLRCSPKSGHDTVSWYQQALGQGPQFIFQYYEEEERQRGNFPDRFSGHQFPNYSSELNVNALLLGDSALYLCASSSLAGGYEQYFGPGTRLTVT.

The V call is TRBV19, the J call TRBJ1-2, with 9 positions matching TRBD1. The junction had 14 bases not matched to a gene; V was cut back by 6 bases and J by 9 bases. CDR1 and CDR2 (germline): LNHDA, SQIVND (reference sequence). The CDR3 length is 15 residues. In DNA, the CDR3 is TGTGCCAGTAGGCCCCCGGGACAGGGCTTGAGTAGCTACACCTTC. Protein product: CASRPPGQGLSSYTF. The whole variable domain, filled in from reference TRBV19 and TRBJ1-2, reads DGGITQSPKYLFRKEGQNVTLSCEQNLNHDAMYWYRQDPGQGLRLIYYSQIVNDFQKGDIAEGYSVSREKKESFPLTVTSAQKNPTAFYLCASRPPGQGLSSYTFGSGTRLTVV.

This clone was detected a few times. CDR3 amino acids: CASSLVPPNSGGAHGEQFF. The CDR3 coding sequence is TGTGCCAGCAGCTTAGTCCCCCCGAATAGCGGGGGGGCCCACGGTGAGCAGTTCTTC. The genes are TRBV7-2 and TRBJ2-1; 11 nucleotides align to TRBD2. The CDR3 spans 19 residues. With V trimmed by 1 base and J by 9 bases, 17 bases remained unmatched. Per germline, CDR1 SGHTA and CDR2 FQGNSA. The full variable domain, rest sourced from reference TRBV7-2 and TRBJ2-1, is GAGVSQSPSNKVTEKGKDVELRCDPISGHTALYWYRQSLGQGLEFLIYFQGNSAPDKSGLPSDRFSAERTGGSVSTLTIQRTQQEDSAVYLCASSLVPPNSGGAHGEQFFGPGTRLTVL.

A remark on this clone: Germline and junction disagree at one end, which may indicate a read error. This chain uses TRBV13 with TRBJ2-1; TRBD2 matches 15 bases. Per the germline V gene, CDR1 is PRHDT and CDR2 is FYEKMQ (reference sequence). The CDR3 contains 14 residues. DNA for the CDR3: TGTGCCAGCAGCCTAGGACTAGCGGGGGGGGGACAGTTCTTC. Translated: CASSLGLAGGGQFF. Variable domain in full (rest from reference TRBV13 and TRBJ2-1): AAGVIQSPRHLIKEKRETATLKCYPIPRHDTVYWYQQGPGQDPQFLISFYEKMQSDKGSIPDRFSAQQFSDYHSELNMSSLELGDSALYFCASSLGLAGGGQFFGPGTRLTVL.

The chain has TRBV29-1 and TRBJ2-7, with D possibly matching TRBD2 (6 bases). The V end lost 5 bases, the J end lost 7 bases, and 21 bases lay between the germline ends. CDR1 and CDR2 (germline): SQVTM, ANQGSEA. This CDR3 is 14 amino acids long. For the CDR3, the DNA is TGCAGCGTTCTTAATGTGGCGGGGATGGGGGAGCAGTACTTC. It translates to CSVLNVAGMGEQYF.

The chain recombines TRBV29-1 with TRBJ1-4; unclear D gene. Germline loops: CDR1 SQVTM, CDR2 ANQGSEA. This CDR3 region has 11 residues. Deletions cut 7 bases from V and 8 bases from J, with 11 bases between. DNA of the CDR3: TGCAGCGCCGAGTTGCGAGAAAAACTGTTTTTT. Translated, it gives CSAELREKLFF.

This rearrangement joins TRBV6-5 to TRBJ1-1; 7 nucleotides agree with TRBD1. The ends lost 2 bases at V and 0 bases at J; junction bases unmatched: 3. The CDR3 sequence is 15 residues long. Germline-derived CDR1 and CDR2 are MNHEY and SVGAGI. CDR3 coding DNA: TGTGCCAGCAGTTACCGGACAGGACTGAACACTGAAGCTTTCTTT. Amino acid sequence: CASSYRTGLNTEAFF.